This record covers a single T cell receptor beta chain. Its target is not known. The sample belongs to a study of cytotoxic CD8 clonotypes in ibrutinib-treated CLL. Study-wide points: Public clonotypes showed up rarely, and on treatment they shrank or held steady. An increase in clonality occurred at ibrutinib response, followed by a return toward baseline at progression.

Trimming took 5 bases from V and 4 from J, leaving 17 bases between them. The V gene's germline CDR1 is LNHDA and CDR2 SQIVND (reference sequence). The CDR3 totals 15 residues. Using immunoSEQ multiplex PCR, the repertoire was profiled, and TCRdb retains in-frame clones only, with some absent. The data contain just over 200,000 clones, over 65% of them singletons. From cryopreserved PBMCs came 1.5 to 2.5 micrograms of genomic DNA used for TCR beta libraries. This specimen was PBMCs, taken after 12 months of ibrutinib treatment. This clonotype was sampled from a human donor with chronic lymphocytic leukemia. The chain links TRBV19 to TRBJ2-5; D is perhaps TRBD2 (6 bases). The DNA for the CDR3 is TGTGCCAGTAGTCCCCTCGGTGGGGGGTTAGAGACCCAGTACTTC. Translating gives CASSPLGGGLETQYF.